The rows below give T cell receptor beta chains drawn from one sample of a study of cytomegalovirus exposure and HLA in healthy donors. Sequencing was performed with immunoSEQ multiplex PCR; in TCRdb, only in-frame clones are kept and a portion is missing. The table lists about 130,000 clones, approximately 17% of them singletons. Sequencing input: PBMCs. The source of these receptors is a female donor in good health and CMV-seropositive. Each CDR3 is given with its conserved first and last residue. D genes are given only for firm matches. Only part of the rows carry a size: once, few, many, or a class if the clone is expanded.

TRBJ2-1	NA	TRBV5-1	TRBD2	TGCGCCAGCAGCTTGGCCCAGACTAGCGGGCTCCATGAGCAGTTCTTC	CASSLAQTSGLHEQFF
TRBJ2-3	NA	TRBV29-1	NA	TGCAGCGTTGCTATACTAGCAATCACAGATACGCAGTATTTT	CSVAILAITDTQYF
TRBJ2-7	NA	TRBV27	NA	TGTGCCAGCAGTCTTCAGGGTCCCTACGAGCAGTACTTC	CASSLQGPYEQYF
TRBJ2-1	NA	TRBV25-1	TRBD1	TGTGCCAGCAGTCGGGGACAGGAATACAATGAGCAGTTCTTC	CASSRGQEYNEQFF
TRBJ2-3	NA	TRBV27	TRBD1	TGTGCCAGCAGTCAACCGGGACAGACAAACACAGATACGCAGTATTTT	CASSQPGQTNTDTQYF
TRBJ2-3	NA	TRBV28	NA	TGTGCCAGCAAGGGGGTTGGCACAGATACGCAGTATTTT	CASKGVGTDTQYF
TRBJ1-1	NA	TRBV6-5	TRBD1	TGTGCCAGCAGCCTCACAGGGGCGAACACTGAAGCTTTCTTT	CASSLTGANTEAFF
TRBJ2-5	NA	TRBV9	NA	TGTGCCAGCAGCGTATCGGGGGGCCAGGGGGAGACCCAGTACTTC	CASSVSGGQGETQYF
TRBJ2-2	few	TRBV19	NA	TGTGCCAGTAGTGCTCAACTTTATGGCGTGAGGGTCCCCGGGGAGCTGTTTTTT	CASSAQLYGVRVPGELFF
TRBJ1-2	NA	TRBV10-3	NA	TGTGCCATCAGTGAGCTCACGGGTCGGCAGAGCTTTTATGGCTACACCTTC	CAISELTGRQSFYGYTF
TRBJ2-5	few	TRBV6-1	NA	TGTGCCAGCAGTGATCTTACAGGTTGGAGTAGGGGGACCCAGTACTTC	CASSDLTGWSRGTQYF
TRBJ2-7	few	TRBV28	NA	TGTGCCAGCAGAATATCTGGGTTTAGCGGTTCCTACGAGCAGTACTTC	CASRISGFSGSYEQYF
TRBJ2-2	few	TRBV9	NA	TGTGCCAGCAGCCCCAGCCTAGGCCCGCTGTTTTTT	CASSPSLGPLFF
TRBJ1-1	few	TRBV6-1	TRBD1	TGTGCCAGCAGTGAATGGACAGGAAACATGAACACTGAAGCTTTCTTT	CASSEWTGNMNTEAFF
TRBJ2-5	NA	TRBV7-9	NA	TGTGCCAGCAGCTTAGAAGAGTTGACCCAGTACTTC	CASSLEELTQYF
TRBJ2-7	NA	TRBV6-1	NA	TGTGCCAGCGATTATACAGGGACAAACGAGCAGTACTTC	CASDYTGTNEQYF
TRBJ2-7	NA	TRBV27	TRBD2	TGTGCCAGCAGTTCCGGGACTAGCCTTGTGGGAGAGCAGTACTTC	CASSSGTSLVGEQYF
TRBJ1-1	NA	TRBV5-1	NA	TGCGCCAGCAGCTGGAGGGACGGGAACACTGAAGCTTTCTTT	CASSWRDGNTEAFF
TRBJ2-5	few	TRBV10-3	TRBD1	TGTGCCATCAGTACAGGACAGGCCGTACAAGAGACCCAGTACTTC	CAISTGQAVQETQYF
TRBJ2-7	few	TRBV30	TRBD2	TGTGCCTGGAGTCCGGGACTAGAGTCCTACGAGCAGTACTTC	CAWSPGLESYEQYF
TRBJ2-1	NA	TRBV2	TRBD1	TGTGCCAGCCAAAGCGGGACAGGGGGCTACAATGAGCAGTTCTTC	CASQSGTGGYNEQFF
TRBJ2-7	NA	TRBV4-3	TRBD2	TGCGCCAGCAGCCAAGATCGGGGCGGGAGTCTCGACGAGCAGTACTTC	CASSQDRGGSLDEQYF
TRBJ1-4	once	TRBV28	TRBD1	TGTGCCAGCAGTCCCTCCGGGACAGGGGTGGAAAAACTGTTTTTT	CASSPSGTGVEKLFF
TRBJ1-2	NA	TRBV6-5	TRBD1	TGTGCCAGCAGGCTAACCGGGACAGGGGTTTCCTGGTACACCTTC	CASRLTGTGVSWYTF
TRBJ2-7	NA	TRBV28	TRBD2	TGTGCCAGCAGTTTCGGGGCGGGGGGGTTCTACGAGCAGTACTTC	CASSFGAGGFYEQYF
TRBJ1-2	NA	TRBV4-1	TRBD1	TGCGCCAGCAGCCAAGTTTCTGACAGGGAAAATCTTGGCTACACCTTC	CASSQVSDRENLGYTF
TRBJ2-3	NA	TRBV7-2	NA	TGTGCCAGCAGCCCAACTAGGATTTCAGATACGCAGTATTTT	CASSPTRISDTQYF
TRBJ1-5	few	TRBV27	NA	TGTGCCAGCAGTCTAAGTAGCAATCAGCCCCAGCATTTT	CASSLSSNQPQHF
TRBJ1-6	NA	TRBV9	NA	TGTGCCAGCAGCGTAGGCGGGGGAGGCTATGGCGATTCACCCCTCCACTTT	CASSVGGGGYGDSPLHF
TRBJ2-7	few	TRBV11-2	TRBD1	TGTGCCAGCAGCTTCCACAGGGGGATTTCCTACGAGCAGTACTTC	CASSFHRGISYEQYF
TRBJ2-1	NA	TRBV9	TRBD2	TGTGCCAGCAGCGTAGGGGCGGGGGGGCCTAGCTCCTACAATGAGCAGTTCTTC	CASSVGAGGPSSYNEQFF
TRBJ2-7	few	TRBV5-6	NA	TGTGCCAGCAGCTTTTTGGAGGGTTTCCCCTTCGAGCAGTACTTC	CASSFLEGFPFEQYF
TRBJ1-1	NA	TRBV15	TRBD1	TGTGCCACCAGCAGCAAAACAGGGGAGAACACTGAAGCTTTCTTT	CATSSKTGENTEAFF
TRBJ1-5	few	TRBV6-1	NA	TGTGCCAGCCGAATCCTGGGAGATCGCAATCAGCCCCAGCATTTT	CASRILGDRNQPQHF
TRBJ2-3	NA	TRBV7-9	NA	TGTGCCAGCAGCCCTCCCCACGAGGCAGATACGCAGTATTTT	CASSPPHEADTQYF
TRBJ1-1	few	TRBV30	NA	TGTGCCTGGAGTCATGACAGGCCTGAAGCTTTCTTT	CAWSHDRPEAFF
TRBJ2-5	few	TRBV7-9	TRBD1	TGTGCCAGCAGCTCGACAGGGGGAGTGAAGACCCAGTACTTC	CASSSTGGVKTQYF
TRBJ1-2	NA	TRBV27	TRBD1	TGTGCCAGCAGTTCTAGAGGGACAGCTGATGGCTACACCTTC	CASSSRGTADGYTF
TRBJ2-1	few	TRBV12-5	TRBD1	TGTGCTAGTGGTTACCGGGACAGCAATGAGCAGTTCTTC	CASGYRDSNEQFF
TRBJ1-1	few	TRBV19	NA	TGTGCCACCAAGTGGGAGGGGAACACTGAAGCTTTCTTT	CATKWEGNTEAFF